This entry lists 27 T cell receptor beta chains sequenced from one sample in a study of blood T cells in healthy people across ages. For the second PCR, which ran for 7 to 11 cycles, a sample-barcoded 5' primer and a J-beta primer mix were used. TCRdb re-called the 5' RACE reads with MiXCR, one entry per CDR3 protein. The table has about 640,000 distinct CDR3 sequences, around three fifths seen once. Source material: blood. All receptors come from a man aged 55 to 70 in good health.

This clonotype was seen more than once but under ten times. The gene calls are TRBV3-1 and TRBJ2-5; perhaps TRBD2 as D (6 bases). The V gene's germline CDR1 is LGHDT and CDR2 YNNKEL (reference sequence). CDR3 size: 14 residues. The V end lost 3 bases, the J end lost 4 bases, and 12 bases lay between the germline ends. CDR3 amino acids: CASSQALAGETQYF. The CDR3 DNA is TGTGCCAGCAGCCAGGCACTAGCAGGAGAGACCCAGTACTTC.

The chain joins TRBV4-2 to TRBJ2-6, with D maybe TRBD2 (6 bases). Trimming removed 4 bases from V and 1 base from J, with 20 bases in between. CDR1 is LGHNA and CDR2 is YNFKEQ in the germline V gene. The CDR3 extends over 19 amino acids. CDR3 amino acids: CASSPLFGTFRSGANVLTF. The CDR3 DNA is TGTGCCAGCAGCCCCCTCTTCGGGACTTTCCGGTCTGGGGCCAACGTCCTGACTTTC.

Details on this clonotype: One junction end does not reproduce the germline sequence, and a read error may be involved. The chain is built from TRBV3-1 and TRBJ2-7; either TRBD1 or TRBD2 may fit D (6 bases each). This CDR3 is built from 16 residues. Germline CDR1 is LGHDT and CDR2 is YNNKEL (reference sequence). The chain's CDR3 is CAGSPRGAGSSYEQYF. CDR3 coding DNA: TGTGCCGGCAGCCCAAGGGGGGCAGGGAGCTCCTACGAGCAGTACTTC.

The chain is built from TRBV5-1 and TRBJ2-5, with a weak D call TRBD1 (5 bases). The V and J ends lost 0 bases and 5 bases respectively, with 14 bases between them. CDR1 is SGHRS and CDR2 is YFSETQ in the germline V gene. The CDR3 length is 15 residues. This CDR3 is CASSLEATVGETQYF. CDR3 sequence (DNA): TGCGCCAGCAGCTTGGAGGCGACAGTGGGTGAGACCCAGTACTTC. Full variable domain (outside the CDR3, taken from reference TRBV5-1 and TRBJ2-5): KAGVTQTPRYLIKTRGQQVTLSCSPISGHRSVSWYQQTPGQGLQFLFEYFSETQRNKGNFPGRFSGRQFSNSRSEMNVSTLELGDSALYLCASSLEATVGETQYFGPGTRLLVL.

The V gene is TRBV5-1, the J gene TRBJ2-3, with TRBD1 matching 7 bases. There are 15 residues in the CDR3. The germline V gene encodes CDR1 SGHRS and CDR2 YFSETQ. Trimming cost V 1 base and J 3 bases; bases outside gene matches: 5. In DNA form, the CDR3 reads TGCGCCAGCAGCTTGCCCAAGGGGGCTACAGATACGCAGTATTTT. Its protein product is CASSLPKGATDTQYF. The entire variable domain, with the rest obtained from reference TRBV5-1 and TRBJ2-3, is as follows: KAGVTQTPRYLIKTRGQQVTLSCSPISGHRSVSWYQQTPGQGLQFLFEYFSETQRNKGNFPGRFSGRQFSNSRSEMNVSTLELGDSALYLCASSLPKGATDTQYFGPGTRLTVL.

In its sample, this clonotype was seen a few times. This rearrangement joins TRBV6-2 or TRBV6-3 to TRBJ2-1; TRBD2 aligns across 10 bases. Germline values: CDR1 MNHEY, CDR2 SVGEGT. The CDR3 length is 14 residues. Trimming took 8 bases from V and 9 from J; bases not matched to a gene: 10. The CDR3: CASRKRGGLSEQFF. The CDR3 nucleotides are TGTGCCAGCCGAAAGCGGGGGGGCCTGAGTGAGCAGTTCTTC.

The chain links TRBV6-1 to TRBJ2-2, with 13 bases that match TRBD2. The V gene's germline CDR1 is MNHNS and CDR2 SASEGT. CDR3 length: 18 amino acids. Trimming at V came to 5 bases and at J to 0 bases, leaving 6 bases not matched to a gene. This chain's CDR3 is CASSQGLAGASNTGELFF. The CDR3 DNA sequence: TGTGCCAGCAGTCAAGGACTAGCGGGGGCCTCGAACACCGGGGAGCTGTTTTTT.

A few counts support this clonotype. The rearrangement joins TRBV5-1 to TRBJ2-6, with D hard to call. Deletions cut 7 bases from V and 0 bases from J, with 8 bases between. The CDR3 contains 14 residues. CDR1 and CDR2 (germline): SGHRS, YFSETQ. CDR3 nucleotides: TGCGCCAGCCTCGAGAACTCTGGGGCCAACGTCCTGACTTTC. Its protein product is CASLENSGANVLTF.

This clonotype was picked up a small number of times. V is TRBV29-1 and J is TRBJ2-2; 9 nucleotides match TRBD1. V gave up 4 bases and J gave up 6 bases; unmatched junction bases: 6. CDR1 is SQVTM and CDR2 is ANQGSEA in the germline V gene. The CDR3 runs 14 residues. The CDR3 nucleotides read TGCAGCGTTGGAGGGACAGGGATGGCCGGGGAGCTGTTTTTT. Its translation is CSVGGTGMAGELFF.

The chain uses TRBV5-1 and TRBJ2-2; either TRBD1 or TRBD2 may fit D (6 bases each). The ends were cut back, 4 bases at V and 3 bases at J, with 22 bases in the middle. The germline V gene has CDR1 SGHRS and CDR2 YFSETQ. The CDR3 has 18 residues. CDR3 sequence: CASSIVPLGGGHTGELFF. CDR3 coding DNA: TGCGCCAGCAGCATTGTCCCCCTTGGAGGGGGTCACACCGGGGAGCTGTTTTTT.

This clonotype was seen only a few times. The J gene is TRBJ2-1, the V gene TRBV7-2; 9 bases are shared with TRBD2. Germline lookup yields CDR1 SGHTA and CDR2 FQGNSA. With 4 bases clipped from V and 5 bases from J, the junction kept 6 bases outside the gene matches. The CDR3 is 15 amino acids. The chain's CDR3 is CASSYSRGGHNEQFF. The CDR3 DNA follows: TGTGCCAGCAGCTATTCGCGGGGGGGACACAATGAGCAGTTCTTC.

In its sample, this clonotype was seen a few times. The J gene is TRBJ2-1, the V gene TRBV20-1; 7 bases are a match to TRBD2. The V gene end was trimmed by 6 bases and the J gene end by 2 bases; junction bases not matched to a gene: 10. Germline loops: CDR1 DFQATT, CDR2 SNEGSKA (reference sequence). CDR3 size: 15 residues. This CDR3 reads CSAQPPSGAYNEQFF. The CDR3 nucleotides are TGCAGTGCGCAACCCCCTAGCGGTGCCTACAATGAGCAGTTCTTC.

The V and J genes are TRBV20-1 and TRBJ2-2; D is possibly TRBD2 (5 bases). Trimming left V 1 base short and J 4 bases short, with 13 bases between. The CDR3 runs 15 residues. Germline CDR1 and CDR2: DFQATT and SNEGSKA (reference sequence). CDR3 residues: CSARGRDRSTGELFF. CDR3 coding DNA: TGCAGTGCTAGAGGTCGGGATAGATCCACCGGGGAGCTGTTTTTT.

The J gene is TRBJ2-5, the V gene TRBV28, with no clear D. The CDR3 extends over 14 amino acids. Germline V gene sequence: CDR1 MDHEN, CDR2 SYDVKM. Trimming left V 5 bases short and J 1 base short, with 11 bases between. CDR3 in amino acids: CASSAPRPQETQYF. CDR3 coding DNA: TGTGCCAGCAGTGCCCCGAGACCCCAAGAGACCCAGTACTTC.

The chain couples TRBV12-3 or TRBV12-4 to TRBJ2-4; D remains unclear. The tail of the sequence fits TRBJ2-7 better, so the J call may be wrong. CDR3 length: 14 amino acids. The chain's CDR3 is CASSRVPGMDEQYF. The CDR3 nucleotides are TGTGCCAGCAGTCGGGTACCGGGTATGGACGAGCAGTACTTC.

The sample holds one count of this clonotype. The chain uses TRBV28 and TRBJ1-4, with D perhaps matching TRBD1 (5 bases). The length of the CDR3 is 14 residues. Germline CDR1 MDHEN, CDR2 SYDVKM. V was trimmed by 6 bases and J by 5 bases, leaving 13 bases between them. Here the CDR3 DNA reads TGTGCCAGCAGGACACGGGGGTCAAATGAAAAACTGTTTTTT. Amino acids: CASRTRGSNEKLFF.

A few counts support this clonotype. The chain recombines TRBV7-8 with TRBJ2-1; 10 bases are shared with TRBD2. This CDR3 is built from 17 residues. Germline CDR1 is SGHVS and CDR2 is FQNEAQ. V lost 4 bases to trimming and J lost 0 bases; unmatched junction nucleotides: 6. CDR3 DNA sequence: TGTGCCAGCAGCTCTGGTCTAGCGGGGGCCTCCTACAATGAGCAGTTCTTC. This codes for CASSSGLAGASYNEQFF.

The rearrangement uses TRBV29-1 and TRBJ2-5; D is uncertain. The assigned J gene may be wrong: the sequence end matches TRBJ2-7 better. The CDR3 is made up of 11 amino acids. Germline V gene data show CDR1 as SQVTM and CDR2 as ANQGSEA. The CDR3 loop is CSVEAGFEQYF. The DNA for the CDR3 is TGCAGCGTTGAGGCCGGCTTCGAGCAGTACTTC.

Concerning this clonotype itself: Likely a read error: the CDR3 ends without its conserved phenylalanine or tryptophan. The chain employs TRBV5-1 and TRBJ2-5; D is possibly TRBD1 or TRBD2 (5 bases each). With 4 bases removed from V and 1 base from J, the gap between germline ends came to 8 bases. The CDR3 consists of 13 residues. Germline V lookup: CDR1 SGHRS, CDR2 YFSETQ. CDR3 coding DNA: TGCGCCAGCAGCCGAGGGACCCAAGAGACCCAGTACTTA. Translated: CASSRGTQETQYL.

The rearrangement joins TRBV4-2 to TRBJ2-5; perhaps TRBD1 as D (6 bases). The J call may be faulty, since TRBJ2-7 better matches the DNA end. This CDR3 is 15 amino acids long. Per the germline V gene, CDR1 is LGHNA and CDR2 is YNFKEQ. For the CDR3, the DNA is TGTGCCAGCAGCCCAGGCGGCAGGGGTGCCTACGAGCAGTACTTC. Protein sequence: CASSPGGRGAYEQYF.

This sequence joins TRBV19 and TRBJ1-6; D not certain. The CDR3 loop spans 12 amino acids. V was shortened by 5 bases and J by 9 bases, with 8 bases between the two germline ends. Looked up from germline, CDR1 is LNHDA and CDR2 is SQIVND (reference sequence). In nucleotides, the CDR3 is TGTGCCAGTAGTGAGGATTCTTCACCCCTCCACTTT. Amino acids: CASSEDSSPLHF.

As concerns this clonotype: An end of the junction does not agree with germline; a read error may underlie this. The gene calls are TRBV6-5 and TRBJ1-2; no clear D. There are 13 residues in the CDR3. CDR1 is MNHEY and CDR2 is SVGAGI in the germline V gene. The CDR3 DNA reads TGTGCCAGCAGTGACTCAGTAAACTATGGCTACACCTTC. It specifies CASSDSVNYGYTF.

V usage is TRBV2 and J usage is TRBJ2-3, with D possibly matching TRBD1 (6 bases). V was pared by 9 bases and J by 3 bases, with 10 bases between. CDR3 length: 12 residues. CDR1 and CDR2 (germline): SNHLY, FYNNEI. The CDR3 region is CASLQGTDTQYF. In DNA, the CDR3 is TGTGCCAGTTTGCAGGGGACAGATACGCAGTATTTT.

The chain couples TRBV28 to TRBJ2-5; D is perhaps TRBD1 or TRBD2 (7 bases each). The CDR3 spans 14 residues. Trimming took off 10 bases at V and 0 bases at J, with 15 bases between the two ends. Germline V gene data show CDR1 as MDHEN and CDR2 as SYDVKM. CDR3 residues: CAIQGGRYQETQYF. The CDR3 DNA follows: TGTGCCATTCAGGGGGGGAGATACCAAGAGACCCAGTACTTC.

The genes are TRBV6-2 or TRBV6-3 and TRBJ2-2, with 7 bases identical to TRBD2. V was clipped by 7 bases and J by 5 bases; unmatched bases: 4. Looked up from germline, CDR1 is MNHEY and CDR2 is SVGEGT. The CDR3 runs 13 residues. This CDR3 is CASNWGGTGELFF. Written as DNA, the CDR3 is TGTGCCAGCAACTGGGGGGGTACCGGGGAGCTGTTTTTT.

The rearrangement uses TRBV5-1 and TRBJ2-5, with TRBD1 identical over 10 bases. V gave up 4 bases and J gave up 4 bases; unmatched junction bases: 10. Germline CDR1 reads SGHRS; CDR2 reads YFSETQ. CDR3 size: 16 residues. The chain's CDR3 is CASSRNGQGDGETQYF. The CDR3, as DNA: TGCGCCAGCAGCCGAAATGGACAGGGGGACGGAGAGACCCAGTACTTC.

The chain couples TRBV10-3 to TRBJ2-7; D ambiguous. V dropped 4 bases and J dropped 3 bases, with 10 bases sitting between them. Germline CDR1 ENHRY, CDR2 SYGVKD. The CDR3 is 13 residues long. The CDR3 loop reads CAISVRSYYEQYF. CDR3 bases: TGTGCCATCAGTGTTCGGAGTTACTACGAGCAGTACTTC.